These T cell receptor beta chains were read from a single sample in a study of neurological immune-mediated disorders. Using its own MiXCR run on the 5' RACE reads, TCRdb lists one record per CDR3 protein. Of almost 85,000 distinct CDR3 sequences listed, approximately 2.8% are singletons. The sequenced sample was PBMCs. Receptors were obtained from a woman in her 30s with multiple sclerosis. The CDR3 runs from the conserved cysteine through the conserved F or W. Each record gives: V gene, clone size, D gene, J gene, CDR3 protein, CDR3 DNA. D genes are given only for firm matches. Clone size appears in some rows only: once, few, many, or a class for an expanded clone.

TRBV5-6,many,NA,TRBJ2-1,CASSWGDNEQFF,TGTGCCAGCAGCTGGGGGGACAATGAGCAGTTCTTC
TRBV28,many,NA,TRBJ2-1,CASSLQGPYKQFF,TGTGCCAGCAGTTTACAAGGACCATATAAACAGTTCTTC
TRBV30,many,NA,TRBJ2-2,CAWSWGGPNTGELFF,TGTGCCTGGAGTTGGGGGGGGCCGAACACCGGGGAGCTGTTTTTT
TRBV12-3/TRBV12-4,many,NA,TRBJ1-5,CASTFGGGYNQPQHF,TGTGCCAGCACCTTCGGGGGGGGGTACAATCAGCCCCAGCATTTT
TRBV5-5,many,NA,TRBJ2-3,CASSRRLGTDTQYF,TGTGCCAGCAGCCGAAGATTAGGCACAGATACGCAGTATTTT
TRBV12-3/TRBV12-4,few,TRBD2,TRBJ2-1,CASRETSGMDEQFF,TGTGCCAGCAGGGAGACTAGCGGGATGGATGAGCAGTTCTTC
TRBV6-5,many,NA,TRBJ2-2,CASSRVTGRNTGELFF,TGTGCCAGCAGCCGTGTCACAGGAAGGAACACCGGGGAGCTGTTTTTT
TRBV20-1,many,NA,TRBJ1-1,CSARDQLDTEAFF,TGCAGTGCTAGAGATCAGCTAGACACTGAAGCTTTCTTT
TRBV20-1,many,TRBD2,TRBJ2-1,CSAEFSGSVDNEQFF,TGCAGTGCGGAATTTAGCGGGAGTGTCGACAATGAGCAGTTCTTC
TRBV7-6,many,TRBD2,TRBJ2-5,CASTSFTGGRFQETQYF,TGTGCCAGCACCTCCTTTACGGGGGGGAGGTTCCAAGAGACCCAGTACTTC
TRBV20-1,many,TRBD2,TRBJ2-5,CSARFAGGPKETQYF,TGCAGTGCTAGATTTGCGGGAGGACCGAAAGAGACCCAGTACTTC
TRBV5-1,many,NA,TRBJ2-5,CASSLPRYQETQYF,TGCGCCAGCAGCTTGCCACGATACCAAGAGACCCAGTACTTC
TRBV20-1,many,NA,TRBJ1-3,CSAARPPGRNTIYF,TGCAGTGCGGCGCGTCCCCCAGGTAGAAACACCATATATTTT
TRBV20-1,many,TRBD2,TRBJ2-7,CSAGRGGPYEQYF,TGCAGTGCGGGTCGGGGAGGGCCATACGAGCAGTACTTC
TRBV14,NA,TRBD1,TRBJ2-1,CASSQGKDRGYNEQFF,TGTGCCAGCAGCCAAGGGAAGGACAGGGGATACAATGAGCAGTTCTTC
TRBV19,many,NA,TRBJ2-7,CASSSQGTYEQYF,TGTGCCAGTAGTTCCCAGGGGACCTACGAGCAGTACTTC
TRBV5-1,many,NA,TRBJ1-2,CASSPSDGNYGYTF,TGCGCCAGCAGCCCTTCGGACGGAAACTATGGCTACACCTTC
TRBV20-1,many,TRBD2,TRBJ2-1,CSASTSGSSYNEQFF,TGCAGTGCTTCTACTAGCGGAAGCTCCTACAATGAGCAGTTCTTC
TRBV7-9,many,NA,TRBJ2-6,CASSLIGASSGANVLTF,TGTGCCAGCAGCTTAATTGGGGCGAGCTCTGGGGCCAACGTCCTGACTTTC
TRBV20-1,many,TRBD1,TRBJ2-7,CSAKRTGGRSYEQYF,TGCAGTGCTAAACGGACAGGGGGCCGGTCCTACGAGCAGTACTTC
TRBV5-6,many,NA,TRBJ1-5,CASSHWGGGQPQHF,TGTGCCAGCAGCCATTGGGGTGGAGGTCAGCCCCAGCATTTT
TRBV4-2,many,NA,TRBJ2-2,CASSQVQGGSTGELFF,TGTGCCAGCAGCCAAGTCCAGGGGGGGAGCACCGGGGAGCTGTTTTTT
TRBV15,many,TRBD2,TRBJ2-1,CATSRPSQAGTSVDEQFF,TGTGCCACCAGCAGACCCTCCCAGGCTGGGACTAGCGTGGATGAGCAGTTCTTC
TRBV2,NA,TRBD1,TRBJ1-1,CASSGQGTGVGFF,TGTGCCAGCAGTGGACAGGGGACAGGGGTTGGTTTCTTT
TRBV6-5,NA,TRBD1,TRBJ1-1,CASTWGTGAEAFF,TGTGCCAGCACCTGGGGTACAGGGGCTGAAGCTTTCTTT
TRBV18,many,NA,TRBJ1-1,CASSPSAGSAFF,TGTGCCAGCTCACCATCGGCGGGGTCGGCTTTCTTT
TRBV7-2,many,TRBD2,TRBJ2-2,CASSLGLGEGGELFF,TGTGCCAGCAGCCTGGGACTAGGGGAAGGCGGGGAGCTGTTTTTT
TRBV7-9,many,TRBD2,TRBJ2-4,CASSHGLAGINIQYF,TGTGCCAGCAGCCATGGACTAGCGGGAATAAACATTCAGTACTTC
TRBV7-6,many,TRBD2,TRBJ2-1,CASSVAAGVPNEQFF,TGTGCCAGCAGCGTCGCAGCGGGAGTACCGAATGAGCAGTTCTTC
TRBV7-9,many,NA,TRBJ2-1,CASSPPGPRSYNEQFF,TGTGCCAGCAGCCCCCCGGGACCTCGCTCCTACAATGAGCAGTTCTTC
TRBV7-2,many,NA,TRBJ2-7,CASSLTRSYEQYF,TGTGCCAGCAGCCTCACTAGATCCTACGAGCAGTACTTC
TRBV5-1,many,TRBD2,TRBJ2-2,CASSVNSGTSGTGELFF,TGCGCCAGCAGCGTCAATTCCGGGACTAGCGGGACCGGGGAGCTGTTTTTT
TRBV6-6,many,NA,TRBJ2-7,CASGELSYEQYF,TGTGCCAGCGGAGAGCTCTCCTACGAGCAGTACTTC
TRBV29-1,many,NA,TRBJ2-2,CSVRLGGRSDGELFF,TGCAGCGTTCGCCTGGGGGGTAGGAGTGACGGGGAGCTGTTTTTT
TRBV20-1,many,TRBD2,TRBJ2-1,CSARDQGTSGIISSYNEQFF,TGCAGTGCTAGAGATCAGGGGACTAGCGGGATAATTAGCTCCTACAATGAGCAGTTCTTC
TRBV12-3/TRBV12-4,many,NA,TRBJ1-1,CASSALTVPGSGTEAFF,TGTGCCAGCAGCGCGCTAACAGTTCCAGGTAGTGGCACTGAAGCTTTCTTT
TRBV4-3,many,NA,TRBJ1-5,CASSQGWSNQPQHF,TGCGCCAGCAGCCAAGGGTGGAGCAATCAGCCCCAGCATTTT
TRBV5-1,many,NA,TRBJ2-3,CASSLEATDTQYF,TGCGCCAGCAGCTTGGAGGCAACCGATACGCAGTATTTT
TRBV7-2,many,NA,TRBJ1-1,CASIKQVLPMNTEAFF,TGTGCCAGCATCAAACAGGTTCTTCCGATGAACACTGAAGCTTTCTTT
TRBV6-2/TRBV6-3,many,NA,TRBJ2-7,CASSLIGGHEQYF,TGTGCCAGCAGTTTGATAGGGGGACACGAGCAGTACTTC
TRBV20-1,many,TRBD2,TRBJ2-1,CSARDFRTSSTYEQFF,TGCAGTGCTAGAGATTTTAGGACTAGCTCCACATATGAGCAGTTCTTC
TRBV20-1,many,NA,TRBJ2-1,CSARVTNQYNEQFF,TGCAGTGCTAGAGTAACGAACCAGTACAATGAGCAGTTCTTC
TRBV29-1,many,TRBD2,TRBJ2-4,CSALAGGPDIQYF,TGCAGCGCTCTAGCGGGAGGGCCAGACATTCAGTACTTC
TRBV29-1,many,TRBD1,TRBJ1-2,CSVDNPGTAYGYTF,TGCAGCGTTGATAACCCCGGGACAGCCTATGGCTACACCTTC
TRBV9,many,TRBD2,TRBJ2-3,CASSVAASVRGSGIGTDTQYF,TGTGCCAGCAGCGTAGCGGCGTCGGTCCGGGGCAGCGGGATCGGCACAGATACGCAGTATTTT
TRBV27,many,TRBD1,TRBJ1-2,CASSLGQTYTYGYTF,TGTGCCAGCAGTTTGGGACAGACGTACACCTATGGCTACACCTTC
TRBV5-5,NA,NA,TRBJ1-1,CASSRPPENTEAFF,TGTGCCAGCAGCCGTCCACCCGAAAACACTGAAGCTTTCTTT
TRBV7-6,many,TRBD1,TRBJ2-7,CASSLEPGGDEQYF,TGTGCCAGCAGCTTAGAACCAGGGGGTGACGAGCAGTACTTC
TRBV20-1,many,NA,TRBJ1-3,CSARGNKAGFPNTIYF,TGCAGTGCACGCGGCAACAAAGCGGGGTTTCCGAACACCATATATTTT
TRBV2,many,NA,TRBJ2-7,CASSEDLVYYEQYF,TGTGCCAGCAGTGAAGATCTAGTGTACTACGAGCAGTACTTC
TRBV7-2,many,TRBD1,TRBJ2-7,CASSATTGGVYEQYF,TGTGCCAGCAGCGCCACTACAGGGGGCGTGTACGAGCAGTACTTC
TRBV5-1,many,NA,TRBJ1-1,CASSWAGTTNWNTEAFF,TGCGCCAGCAGCTGGGCCGGGACAACCAACTGGAACACTGAAGCTTTCTTT
TRBV12-3/TRBV12-4,many,TRBD2,TRBJ2-5,CASSFVSGRFGETQYF,TGTGCCAGCAGTTTTGTTAGCGGGCGATTTGGAGAGACCCAGTACTTC